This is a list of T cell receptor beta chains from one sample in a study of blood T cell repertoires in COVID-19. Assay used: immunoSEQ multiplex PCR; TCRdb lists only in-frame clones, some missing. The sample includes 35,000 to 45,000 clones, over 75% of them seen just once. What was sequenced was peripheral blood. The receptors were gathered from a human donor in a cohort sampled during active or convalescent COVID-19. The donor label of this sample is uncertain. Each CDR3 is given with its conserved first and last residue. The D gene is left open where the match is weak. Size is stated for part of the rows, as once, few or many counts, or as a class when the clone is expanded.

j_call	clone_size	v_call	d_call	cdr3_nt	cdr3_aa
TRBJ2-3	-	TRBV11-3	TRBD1	TGTGCCAGCAGCAAATCGACAGGGTTAGATACGCAGTATTTT	CASSKSTGLDTQYF
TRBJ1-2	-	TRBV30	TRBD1	TGTGCCTGGAACATCGCCCGGCAGGGGGCAGTTGGCTACACCTTC	CAWNIARQGAVGYTF
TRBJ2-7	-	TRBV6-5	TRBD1	TGTGCCAGCAGTACAGGGGCGGGCTACGAGCAGTACTTC	CASSTGAGYEQYF
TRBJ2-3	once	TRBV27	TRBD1	TGTGCCAGCAGAGTAGGCCTAGGGGGCAAAGGGGGAGATACGCAGTATTTT	CASRVGLGGKGGDTQYF
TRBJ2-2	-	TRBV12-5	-	TGTGCTAGTGGTTTCCGGACTTTATTTTCGAACACCGGGGAGCTGTTTTTT	CASGFRTLFSNTGELFF
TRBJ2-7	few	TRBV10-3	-	TGTGCCATCGGGACAACCTACGAGCAGTACTTC	CAIGTTYEQYF
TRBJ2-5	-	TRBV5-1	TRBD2	TGCGCCAGCAGCTCTAGCGGGAGCCAAGAGACCCAGTACTTC	CASSSSGSQETQYF
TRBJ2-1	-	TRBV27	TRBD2	TGTGCCAGCAGTTTAGGTCCCTCCACTAGCGGGAGTTACAATGAGCAGTTCTTC	CASSLGPSTSGSYNEQFF
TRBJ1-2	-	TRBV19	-	TGTGCCAGTAAGGCCCTAACGTCTGGAGGAGCCTATGGCTACACCTTC	CASKALTSGGAYGYTF
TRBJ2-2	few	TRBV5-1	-	TGCGCCAGCAGCCTAGGGAACACCGGGGAGCTGTTTTTT	CASSLGNTGELFF
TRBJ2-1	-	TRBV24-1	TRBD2	TGTGCCACCAGCTTGGGAGGGCTTTACTCCTACAATGAGCAGTTCTTC	CATSLGGLYSYNEQFF
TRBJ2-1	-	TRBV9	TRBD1	TGTGCCAGCAGCGTAGTTGGACAGGGCGACAATGAGCAGTTCTTC	CASSVVGQGDNEQFF
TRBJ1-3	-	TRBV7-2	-	TGTGCCAGCAGCCCCCGAGACACTTCCTCTGGAAACACCATATATTTT	CASSPRDTSSGNTIYF
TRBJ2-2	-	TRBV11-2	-	TGTGCCAGCAGCTTATCCCCTTCGGCCGGGGAGCTGTTTTTT	CASSLSPSAGELFF
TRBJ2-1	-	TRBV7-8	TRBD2	TGTGCCAGCAGGCCTACTAGCGGGAGTTCGGGTGAGCAGTTCTTC	CASRPTSGSSGEQFF
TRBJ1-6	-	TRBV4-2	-	TGTGCCAGCAGCCTGAGGGCTATAGGGGGTAGCTCCTATAATTCACCCCTCCACTTT	CASSLRAIGGSSYNSPLHF
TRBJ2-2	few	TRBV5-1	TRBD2	TGCGCCAGCAGTAAACCTATAGCAGCGGGAGCGAACACCGGGGAGCTGTTTTTT	CASSKPIAAGANTGELFF
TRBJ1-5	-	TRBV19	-	TGTGCCAGTAGTCTTCAGCGGGATCAGCCCCAGCATTTT	CASSLQRDQPQHF
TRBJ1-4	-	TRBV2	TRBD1	TGTGCCAGCTCCCTTGGGACAGGGCAGGAAAAACTGTTTTTT	CASSLGTGQEKLFF
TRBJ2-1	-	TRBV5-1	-	TGCGCCAGCAGCTTTACAGCGGCGTTGGTTGAGCAGTTCTTC	CASSFTAALVEQFF
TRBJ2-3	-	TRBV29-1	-	TGCAGCGTCCGAGGCAGGGCCATAGATACGCAGTATTTT	CSVRGRAIDTQYF
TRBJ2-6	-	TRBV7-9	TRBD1	TGTGCCAGCAGCTTAAACCGGGACAGGGGTGCTGGGGCCAACGTCCTGACTTTC	CASSLNRDRGAGANVLTF
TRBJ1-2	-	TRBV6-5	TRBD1	TGTGCCAGCAGTTACGGGACAGGGGTGAACTATGGCTACACCTTC	CASSYGTGVNYGYTF
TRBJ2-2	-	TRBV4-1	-	TGCGCCAGCAGCCTCAGGCCCCAGGAGGCGAACACCGGGGAGCTGTTTTTT	CASSLRPQEANTGELFF
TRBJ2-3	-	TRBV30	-	TGTGCCTGGAGTCGAGGAGACCCCACAGATACGCAGTATTTT	CAWSRGDPTDTQYF
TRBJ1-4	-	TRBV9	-	TGTGCCAGCAGCGCCGGACAGTCTCCAACTAATGAAAAACTGTTTTTT	CASSAGQSPTNEKLFF
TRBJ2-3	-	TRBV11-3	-	TGTGCCAGCAGCCGCGCTGGCGGGATCTTCACAGATACGCAGTATTTT	CASSRAGGIFTDTQYF
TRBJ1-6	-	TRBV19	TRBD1	TGTGCCAGTAGTACTCGGACAGGGTTGGCACCCCTCCACTTT	CASSTRTGLAPLHF
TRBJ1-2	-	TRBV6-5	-	TGTGCCAGCCTCGGGTATCCCCCTTTGGACTATGGCTACACCTTC	CASLGYPPLDYGYTF
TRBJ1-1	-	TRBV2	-	TGTGCCAGCAGTGGGGTCAGGGTAGGAACTGAAGCTTTCTTT	CASSGVRVGTEAFF
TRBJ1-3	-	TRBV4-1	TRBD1	TGCGCCAGCAGCCAGACAGGGGGTAAAGGCACCATATATTTT	CASSQTGGKGTIYF
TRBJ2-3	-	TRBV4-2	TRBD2	TGTGCCAGCAGCCCTAGCGGGAGGGGGGCAGATACGCAGTATTTT	CASSPSGRGADTQYF
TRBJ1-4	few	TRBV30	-	TGTGCCTGGAGTTGGCGACATTGGAATGAAAAACTGTTTTTT	CAWSWRHWNEKLFF
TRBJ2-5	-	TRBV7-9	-	TGTGCCAGCAGCTTACTCCCGGGTGGCGAGACCCAGTACTTC	CASSLLPGGETQYF
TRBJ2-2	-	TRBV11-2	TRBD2	TGTGCCAGCAGCTTATGGGCGGGAGGCCGAATCGGGGAGCTGTTTTTT	CASSLWAGGRIGELFF
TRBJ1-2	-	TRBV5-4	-	TGTGCCAGCAGGAGGATGAACGGTGCCTATGGCTACACCTTC	CASRRMNGAYGYTF
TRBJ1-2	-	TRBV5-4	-	TGTGCCAGCAGCTTTCAGTCTAACTATGGCTACACCTTC	CASSFQSNYGYTF
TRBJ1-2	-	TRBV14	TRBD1	TGTGCCACACCCTTCACAGGGGGCGGGGGCTACACCTTC	CATPFTGGGGYTF
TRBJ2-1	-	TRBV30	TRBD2	TGTGCCTGGCAAACCAGCGGGACCCCCAACAATGAGCAGTTCTTC	CAWQTSGTPNNEQFF
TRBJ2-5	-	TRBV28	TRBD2	TGTGCCAGCTTGTCGGGGGGGGTGCAAGAGACCCAGTACTTC	CASLSGGVQETQYF
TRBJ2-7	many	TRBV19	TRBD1	TGTGCCAGCGGGACAGAATACGAGCAGTACTTC	CASGTEYEQYF
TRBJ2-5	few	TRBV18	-	TGTGCCAGCTCACCTCAGGGTCTAGAGACCCAGTACTTC	CASSPQGLETQYF
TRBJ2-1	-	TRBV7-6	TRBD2	TGTGCCAGCAGCTTAGCGGTTGGGGGAGGGCCGCATGAGCAGTTCTTC	CASSLAVGGGPHEQFF
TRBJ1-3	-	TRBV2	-	TGTGCCAGCAAATCAGGGTTTTCTGGAAACACCATATATTTT	CASKSGFSGNTIYF
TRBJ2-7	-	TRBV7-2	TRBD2	TGTGCCAGCAGACTAGCGGGAGTCTACGAGCAGTACTTC	CASRLAGVYEQYF
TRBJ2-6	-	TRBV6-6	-	TGTGCCAGCAGTTTACAGGGAGCCTCTGGGGCCAACGTCCTGACTTTC	CASSLQGASGANVLTF
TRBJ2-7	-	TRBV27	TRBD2	TGTGCCAGCAGTTTACTAGCGGGAGGCAACGAGCAGTACTTC	CASSLLAGGNEQYF
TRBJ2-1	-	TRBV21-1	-	TGTGCCAGCAGCAAAGGTCGGGGCGGGGTGGATCACAATGAGCAGTTCTTC	CASSKGRGGVDHNEQFF
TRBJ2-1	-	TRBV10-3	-	TGTGCCATCAGTGAGTCGGCGGGTGAGCAGTTCTTC	CAISESAGEQFF
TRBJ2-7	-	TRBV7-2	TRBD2	TGTGCCAGCAGCTTTCTCGGGGGGGCCGAGCAGTACTTC	CASSFLGGAEQYF
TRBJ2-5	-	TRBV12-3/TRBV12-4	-	TGTGCCAGCAGTTTTGTAGGGAGAGAGACCCAGTACTTC	CASSFVGRETQYF
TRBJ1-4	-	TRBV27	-	TGTGCCAGCAGTTTACGGGGGAGGCAGTCTAATGAAAAACTGTTTTTT	CASSLRGRQSNEKLFF
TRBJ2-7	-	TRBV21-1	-	TGTGCCAGCAGCAAAGGGAACAGGGGCTACGAGCAGTACTTC	CASSKGNRGYEQYF
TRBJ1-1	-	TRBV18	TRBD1	TGTGCCAGCTCACCATTAAAGACAGGGCTCGGGCCTGAAGCTTTCTTT	CASSPLKTGLGPEAFF
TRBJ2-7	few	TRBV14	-	TGTGCCAGCAGCCAGGACTTAATCCACGAGCAGTACTTC	CASSQDLIHEQYF